Each of the 15 T cell receptor beta chains below was sequenced from the same sample in a study of blood T cell repertoires in COVID-19. The repertoire was sequenced with immunoSEQ multiplex PCR; TCRdb's copy has only in-frame clones and lacks some. The profile covers around 250,000 clones, with about 88% appearing a single time and about 1.5% taken by the ten largest. Sequencing used PBMCs or T cells enriched from blood (not recorded which). These receptors all come from a woman between 50 and 59 years old who had recovered from COVID-19.

This clone was seen a few times. This chain links TRBV5-6 with TRBJ2-7, with D possibly being TRBD1 (5 bases). The CDR3 length is 13 residues. Germline V gives CDR1 SGHDT, CDR2 YYEEEE. V was shortened by 4 bases and J by 2 bases, with 10 bases between the two germline ends. The CDR3 spells CASSLGLTYEQYF. CDR3 bases: TGTGCCAGCAGCCTGGGGCTTACCTACGAGCAGTACTTC.

The chain couples TRBV4-1 to TRBJ1-4, with 8 bases lining up with TRBD1. Germline lookup yields CDR1 MGHRA and CDR2 YSYEKL. The CDR3 is 18 amino acids. Trimming removed 2 bases from V and 7 bases from J; junction bases left unmatched: 15. The CDR3: CASSQRSTGGTVREKLFF. The CDR3 DNA is TGCGCCAGCAGCCAAAGATCTACAGGGGGGACAGTACGTGAAAAACTGTTTTTT.

The chain is built from TRBV25-1 and TRBJ2-1; D perhaps matches TRBD2 (7 bases). The germline V and J ends were trimmed by 2 bases and 3 bases, with 14 bases remaining between them. The CDR3 contains 16 residues. The V gene's germline CDR1 is MGHDK and CDR2 SYGVNS. CDR3 bases: TGTGCCAGCAGTGAAATAGGGGGGGGCATCTACAATGAGCAGTTCTTC. Translation: CASSEIGGGIYNEQFF. Filled out from reference TRBV25-1 and TRBJ2-1, the complete variable domain reads EADIYQTPRYLVIGTGKKITLECSQTMGHDKMYWYQQDPGMELHLIHYSYGVNSTEKGDLSSESTVSRIRTEHFPLTLESARPSHTSQYLCASSEIGGGIYNEQFFGPGTRLTVL.

The V and J genes are TRBV7-8 and TRBJ2-5; 7 bases fit TRBD1. CDR1 SGHVS and CDR2 FQNEAQ come from the germline V gene. V lost 5 bases, J lost 5 bases, and 14 bases stayed unmatched. This CDR3 is built from 16 residues. CDR3 in DNA: TGTGCCAGCAGCCGCCGGGACAGCAATCCCGTGGAGACCCAGTACTTC. It specifies CASSRRDSNPVETQYF.

The genes are TRBV10-3 and TRBJ1-1; tentatively, D is TRBD1 (6 bases). Trimming pared 11 bases from V and 1 base from J, leaving 14 bases between. The V gene's germline CDR1 is ENHRY and CDR2 SYGVKD. The CDR3 sequence is 13 residues long. The CDR3 reads CAVNRVANTEAFF. In nucleotides, the CDR3 is TGTGCCGTAAACAGGGTTGCGAACACTGAAGCTTTCTTT.

The chain carries TRBV12-2 and TRBJ1-2. TRBV12-2 is shown as a pseudogene. The CDR3 is 8 residues long. DNA of the CDR3: TGTGCAAGTCGCCAGAGGGTTTTC. Residues: CASRQRVF.

The V call is TRBV27, the J call TRBJ1-1; a weak D match, TRBD1 (5 bases). The germline gives CDR1 MNHEY, CDR2 SMNVEV (reference sequence). The CDR3 consists of 15 residues. The V gene lost 6 bases and the J gene lost 5 bases, with 19 bases spanning the gap. In nucleotides, the CDR3 is TGTGCCAGCAGGTTTACGACAGACAGACGGACTGAAGCTTTCTTT. Residues: CASRFTTDRRTEAFF.

The chain recombines TRBV30 with TRBJ2-1, with a tentative D call TRBD2 (5 bases). In germline, CDR1 is GTSNPN, CDR2 SVGIG (reference sequence). Trimming stripped 4 bases from V and 6 bases from J, with 13 bases between. There are 13 residues in the CDR3. The CDR3 DNA is TGTGCCTGGAACGCGGGTCTGCTCAATGAGCAGTTCTTC. Translating it yields CAWNAGLLNEQFF.

V gene TRBV5-8 combines with J gene TRBJ1-2; D is uncertain. The CDR3 spans 13 residues. With 4 bases removed from V and 1 base from J, the gap between germline ends came to 8 bases. In germline, CDR1 is SGHTS, CDR2 YDEGEE. Here the CDR3 DNA reads TGTGCCAGCAGCGACTTACTTAACTATGGCTACACCTTC. It encodes CASSDLLNYGYTF.

V gene TRBV7-3 combines with J gene TRBJ1-1; D remains unclear. This CDR3 contains 13 residues. Germline CDR1 reads SGHTA; CDR2 reads FQGTGA. V dropped 4 bases and J dropped 1 base, with 7 bases sitting between them. Written as DNA, the CDR3 is TGTGCCAGCAGCTATCGACAGAACACTGAAGCTTTCTTT. Amino acids: CASSYRQNTEAFF.

The V gene is TRBV15, the J gene TRBJ1-2, with 12 bases lining up with TRBD1. The CDR3 has 16 residues. Trimming removed 1 base from V and 2 bases from J; junction bases left unmatched: 2. Germline CDR1 is LNHNV and CDR2 is YYDKDF (reference sequence). The CDR3 DNA reads as TGTGCCACCAGCAGAGGGGGGACAGGGGGCAACTATGGCTACACCTTC. Translation: CATSRGGTGGNYGYTF. The full variable domain, in which reference TRBV15 and TRBJ1-2 provide the parts outside the CDR3, is DAMVIQNPRYQVTQFGKPVTLSCSQTLNHNVMYWYQQKSSQAPKLLFHYYDKDFNNEADTPDNFQSRRPNTSFCFLDIRSPGLGDTAMYLCATSRGGTGGNYGYTFGSGTRLTVV.

Only a few counts were recorded for this clone. The chain uses TRBV27 and TRBJ2-7; TRBD1 agrees at 7 bases. The germline CDR1 and CDR2 sequences are MNHEY and SMNVEV (reference sequence). Losses at the gene ends were 7 bases for V and 6 bases for J; bases not matched to a gene: 9. This CDR3 contains 13 residues. The CDR3 sequence: CASNSPTGSEQYF. CDR3 in DNA: TGTGCCAGCAACTCACCGACAGGGAGCGAGCAGTACTTC.

The rearrangement links TRBV4-1 to TRBJ2-7; 8 bases agree with TRBD2. The V gene's germline CDR1 is MGHRA and CDR2 YSYEKL. V gave up 5 bases and J gave up 6 bases; unmatched junction bases: 15. The CDR3 runs 16 residues. This chain's CDR3 is CASSKGPPAGDVEQYF. The CDR3 nucleotides are TGCGCCAGCAGCAAAGGCCCCCCAGCGGGAGATGTCGAGCAGTACTTC.

The V call is TRBV7-2, the J call TRBJ1-1; D may be TRBD1 (6 bases). This CDR3 is 15 amino acids long. V dropped 4 bases and J dropped 3 bases, with 15 bases sitting between them. Germline V gene data show CDR1 as SGHTA and CDR2 as FQGNSA. DNA of the CDR3: TGTGCCAGCAGCTATCCGCTGGGGGCGGACACTGAAGCTTTCTTT. Encoded protein: CASSYPLGADTEAFF.

The CDR3 sequence: CASSIRVGELFF. In nucleotides, the CDR3 is TGTGCCAGTAGTATTAGAGTCGGGGAGCTGTTTTTT. V gene TRBV19 combines with J gene TRBJ2-2; D is undetermined. The V gene's germline CDR1 is LNHDA and CDR2 SQIVND (reference sequence). Deletions cut 3 bases from V and 7 bases from J, with 6 bases between. The CDR3 totals 12 residues.